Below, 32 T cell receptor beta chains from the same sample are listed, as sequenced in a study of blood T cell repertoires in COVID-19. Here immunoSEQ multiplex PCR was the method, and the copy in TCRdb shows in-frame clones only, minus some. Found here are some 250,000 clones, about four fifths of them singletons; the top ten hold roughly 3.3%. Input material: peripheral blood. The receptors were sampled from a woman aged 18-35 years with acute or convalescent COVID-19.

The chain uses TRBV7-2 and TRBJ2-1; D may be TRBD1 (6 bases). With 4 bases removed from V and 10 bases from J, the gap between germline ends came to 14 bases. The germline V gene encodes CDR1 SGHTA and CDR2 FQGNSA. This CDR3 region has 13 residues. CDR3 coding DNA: TGTGCCAGCAGCTGGAATCCGAGGGGGGAGCAGTTCTTC. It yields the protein CASSWNPRGEQFF.

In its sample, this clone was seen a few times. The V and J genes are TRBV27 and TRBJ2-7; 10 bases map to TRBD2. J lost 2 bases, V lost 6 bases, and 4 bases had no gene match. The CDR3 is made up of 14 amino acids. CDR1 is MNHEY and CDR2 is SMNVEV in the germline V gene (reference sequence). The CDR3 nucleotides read TGTGCCAGCAGAAGAGCGGGAGGGACCTACGAGCAGTACTTC. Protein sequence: CASRRAGGTYEQYF.

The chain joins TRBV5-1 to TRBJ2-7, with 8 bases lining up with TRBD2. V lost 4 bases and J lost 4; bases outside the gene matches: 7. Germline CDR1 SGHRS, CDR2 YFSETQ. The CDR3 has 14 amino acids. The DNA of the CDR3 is TGCGCCAGCAGCGCGAGCGGGAGTGTTTACGAGCAGTACTTC. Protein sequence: CASSASGSVYEQYF.

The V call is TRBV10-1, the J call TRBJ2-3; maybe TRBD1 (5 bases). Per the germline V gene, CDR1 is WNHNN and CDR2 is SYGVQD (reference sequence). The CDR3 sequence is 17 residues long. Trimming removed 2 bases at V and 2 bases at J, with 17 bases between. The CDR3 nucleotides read TGCGCCAGCAGTGAGAGACAGCCGCCTTACCCCACAGATACGCAGTATTTT. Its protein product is CASSERQPPYPTDTQYF.

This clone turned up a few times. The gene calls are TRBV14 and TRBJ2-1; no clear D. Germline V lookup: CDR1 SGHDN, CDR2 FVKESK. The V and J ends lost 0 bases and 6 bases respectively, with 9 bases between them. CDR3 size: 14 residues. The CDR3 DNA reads TGTGCCAGCAGCCAAGATTTAGTCATCAATGAGCAGTTCTTC. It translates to CASSQDLVINEQFF.

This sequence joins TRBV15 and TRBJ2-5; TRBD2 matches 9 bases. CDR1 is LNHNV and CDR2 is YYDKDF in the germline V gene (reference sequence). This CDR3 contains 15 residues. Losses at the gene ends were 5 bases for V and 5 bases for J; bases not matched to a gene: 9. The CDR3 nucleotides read TGTGCCACCAGCGAGGGGCTAGCGGGAACGGAGACCCAGTACTTC. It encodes CATSEGLAGTETQYF.

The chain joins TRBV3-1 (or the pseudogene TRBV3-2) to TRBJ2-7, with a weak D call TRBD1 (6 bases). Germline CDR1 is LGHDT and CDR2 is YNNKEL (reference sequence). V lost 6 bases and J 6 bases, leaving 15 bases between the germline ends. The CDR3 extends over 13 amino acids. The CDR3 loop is CASSRSTGTEQYF. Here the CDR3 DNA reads TGTGCCAGCAGTCGTTCTACAGGGACCGAGCAGTACTTC.

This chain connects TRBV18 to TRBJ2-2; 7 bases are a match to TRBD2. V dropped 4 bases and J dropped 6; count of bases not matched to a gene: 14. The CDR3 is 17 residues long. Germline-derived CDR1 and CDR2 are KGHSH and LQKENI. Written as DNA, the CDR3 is TGTGCCAGCTCACGGACGGCGGGGGTCGGAGCCCCCGGGGAGCTGTTTTTT. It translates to CASSRTAGVGAPGELFF.

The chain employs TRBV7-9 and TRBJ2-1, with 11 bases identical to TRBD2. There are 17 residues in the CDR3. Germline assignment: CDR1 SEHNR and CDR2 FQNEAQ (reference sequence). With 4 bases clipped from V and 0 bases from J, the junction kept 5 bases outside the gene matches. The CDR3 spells CASSSGTSGNSYNEQFF. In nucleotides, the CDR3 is TGTGCCAGCAGCTCGGGGACTAGCGGAAACTCCTACAATGAGCAGTTCTTC.

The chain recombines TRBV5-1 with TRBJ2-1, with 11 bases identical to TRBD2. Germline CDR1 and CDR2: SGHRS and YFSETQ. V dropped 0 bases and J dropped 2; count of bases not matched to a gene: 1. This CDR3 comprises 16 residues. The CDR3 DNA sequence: TGCGCCAGCAGCTTGGTGGGACTAGCGGCCTACAATGAGCAGTTCTTC. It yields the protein CASSLVGLAAYNEQFF.

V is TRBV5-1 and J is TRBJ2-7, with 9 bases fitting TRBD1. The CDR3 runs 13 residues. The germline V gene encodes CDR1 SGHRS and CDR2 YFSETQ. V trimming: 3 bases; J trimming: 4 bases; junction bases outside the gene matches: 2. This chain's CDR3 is CASSWGQGYEQYF. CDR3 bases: TGCGCCAGCAGCTGGGGACAGGGATACGAGCAGTACTTC. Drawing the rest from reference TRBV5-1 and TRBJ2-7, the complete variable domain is KAGVTQTPRYLIKTRGQQVTLSCSPISGHRSVSWYQQTPGQGLQFLFEYFSETQRNKGNFPGRFSGRQFSNSRSEMNVSTLELGDSALYLCASSWGQGYEQYFGPGTRLTVT.

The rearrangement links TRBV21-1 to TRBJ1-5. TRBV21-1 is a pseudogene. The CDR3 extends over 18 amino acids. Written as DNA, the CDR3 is TGTGCCAGCAGCAAAACCGGGGGGGACAGACCGAGCGGTCAGCCCCAGCATTTT. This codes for CASSKTGGDRPSGQPQHF.

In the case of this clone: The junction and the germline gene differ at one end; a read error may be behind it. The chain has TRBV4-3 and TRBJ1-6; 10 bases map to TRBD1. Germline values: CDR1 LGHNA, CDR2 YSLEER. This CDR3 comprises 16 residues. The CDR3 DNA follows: TGCGCCAGCAGCCAAGGTGGACAGGGGGATAAATCACCCCTCCACTTT. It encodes CASSQGGQGDKSPLHF.

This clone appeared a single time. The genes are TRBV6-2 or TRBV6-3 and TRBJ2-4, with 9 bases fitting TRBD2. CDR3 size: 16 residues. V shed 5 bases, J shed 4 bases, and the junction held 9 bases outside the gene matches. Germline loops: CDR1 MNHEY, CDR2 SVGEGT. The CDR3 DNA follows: TGTGCCAGCAGTCGAAGCCCAACTAGCGGGAAAAACATTCAGTACTTC. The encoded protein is CASSRSPTSGKNIQYF.

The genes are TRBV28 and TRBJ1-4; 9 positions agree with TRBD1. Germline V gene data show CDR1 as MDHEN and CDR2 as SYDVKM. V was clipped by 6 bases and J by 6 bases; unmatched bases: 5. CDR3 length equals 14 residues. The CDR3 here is CASSRDRADEKLFF. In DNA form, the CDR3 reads TGTGCCAGCAGCCGGGACAGGGCGGATGAAAAACTGTTTTTT.

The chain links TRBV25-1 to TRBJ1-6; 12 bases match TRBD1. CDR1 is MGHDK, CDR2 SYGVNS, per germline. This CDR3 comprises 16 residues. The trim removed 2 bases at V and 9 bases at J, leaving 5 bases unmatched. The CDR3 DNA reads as TGTGCCAGCAGTGAACGGGGACAGGGGGCTCGTTCACCCCTCCACTTT. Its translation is CASSERGQGARSPLHF.

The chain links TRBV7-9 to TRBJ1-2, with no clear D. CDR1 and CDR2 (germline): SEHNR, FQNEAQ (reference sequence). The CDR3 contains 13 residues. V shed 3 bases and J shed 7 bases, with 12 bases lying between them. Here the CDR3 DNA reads TGTGCCAGCAGCTTCTATGGTGTGTCTGGCTACACCTTC. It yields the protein CASSFYGVSGYTF.

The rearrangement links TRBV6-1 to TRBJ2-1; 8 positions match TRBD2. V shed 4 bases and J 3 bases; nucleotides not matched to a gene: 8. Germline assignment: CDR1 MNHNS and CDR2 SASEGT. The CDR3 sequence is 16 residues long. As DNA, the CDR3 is TGTGCCAGCAGTGGCCGGGGGGGAGCAAACTACAATGAGCAGTTCTTC. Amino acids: CASSGRGGANYNEQFF.

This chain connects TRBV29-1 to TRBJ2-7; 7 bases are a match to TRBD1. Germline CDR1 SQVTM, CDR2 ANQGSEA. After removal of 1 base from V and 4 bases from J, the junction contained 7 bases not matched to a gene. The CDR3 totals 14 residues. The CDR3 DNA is TGCAGCGTTGAAGTGGGGAGCAGGGGGTACGAGCAGTACTTC. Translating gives CSVEVGSRGYEQYF.

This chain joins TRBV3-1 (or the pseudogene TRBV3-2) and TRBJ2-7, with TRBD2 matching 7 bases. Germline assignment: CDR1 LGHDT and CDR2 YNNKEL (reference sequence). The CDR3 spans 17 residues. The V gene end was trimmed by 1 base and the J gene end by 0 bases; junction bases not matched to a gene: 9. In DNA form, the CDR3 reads TGTGCCAGCAGCCAAGGGGAGGGGCTGCCGACCTCCTACGAGCAGTACTTC. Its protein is CASSQGEGLPTSYEQYF.

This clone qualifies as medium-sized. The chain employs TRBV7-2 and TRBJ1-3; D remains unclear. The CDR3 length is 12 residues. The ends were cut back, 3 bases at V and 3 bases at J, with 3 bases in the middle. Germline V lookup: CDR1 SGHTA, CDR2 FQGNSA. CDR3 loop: CASSLSGNTIYF. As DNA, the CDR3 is TGTGCCAGCAGCTTGAGTGGAAACACCATATATTTT.

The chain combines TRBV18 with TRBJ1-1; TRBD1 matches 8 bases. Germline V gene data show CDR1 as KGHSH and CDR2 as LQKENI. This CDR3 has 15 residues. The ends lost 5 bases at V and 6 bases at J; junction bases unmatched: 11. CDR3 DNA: TGTGCCAGCTCAGCCCCAGGGGGCCAGTTTGCTGAAGCTTTCTTT. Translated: CASSAPGGQFAEAFF.

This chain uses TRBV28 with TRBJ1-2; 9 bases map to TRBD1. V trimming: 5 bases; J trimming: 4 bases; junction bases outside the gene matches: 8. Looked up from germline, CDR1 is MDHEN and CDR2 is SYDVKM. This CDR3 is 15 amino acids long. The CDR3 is CASSKTGGGRYGYTF. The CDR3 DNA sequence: TGTGCCAGCAGTAAAACAGGGGGCGGCCGCTATGGCTACACCTTC.

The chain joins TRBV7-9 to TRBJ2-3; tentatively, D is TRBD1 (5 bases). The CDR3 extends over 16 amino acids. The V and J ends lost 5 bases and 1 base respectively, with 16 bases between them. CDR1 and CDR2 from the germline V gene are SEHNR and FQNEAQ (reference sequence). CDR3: CASSTRQLPGTDTQYF. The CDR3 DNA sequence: TGTGCCAGCAGCACCCGACAGCTACCGGGCACAGATACGCAGTATTTT.

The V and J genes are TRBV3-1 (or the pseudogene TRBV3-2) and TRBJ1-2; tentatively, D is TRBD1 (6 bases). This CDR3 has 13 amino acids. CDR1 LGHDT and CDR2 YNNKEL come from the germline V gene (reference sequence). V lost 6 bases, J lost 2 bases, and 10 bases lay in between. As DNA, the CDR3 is TGTGCCAGCAGGATCCAGGGGAACTATGGCTACACCTTC. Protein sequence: CASRIQGNYGYTF.

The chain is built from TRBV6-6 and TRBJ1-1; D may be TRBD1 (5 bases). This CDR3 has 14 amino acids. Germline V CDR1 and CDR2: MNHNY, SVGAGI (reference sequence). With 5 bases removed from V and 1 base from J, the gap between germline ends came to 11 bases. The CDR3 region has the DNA TGTGCCAGCAGTAGGACGGGGGAGAACACTGAAGCTTTCTTT. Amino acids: CASSRTGENTEAFF.

The CDR3, as DNA: TGTGCCAGCAGGAGCAACAATGAGCAGTTCTTC. Translation: CASRSNNEQFF. This chain joins TRBV7-9 and TRBJ2-1; D gene ambiguous. This CDR3 is 11 amino acids long. V was cut by 6 bases and J by 5 bases, with 5 bases left in between. The V gene's germline CDR1 is SEHNR and CDR2 FQNEAQ (reference sequence).

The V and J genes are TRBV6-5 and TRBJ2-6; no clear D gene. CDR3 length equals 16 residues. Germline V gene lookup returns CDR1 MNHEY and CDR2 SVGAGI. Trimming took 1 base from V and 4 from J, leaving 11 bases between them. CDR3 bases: TGTGCCAGCAGTTACTTCGTAGATTCCGGGGCCAACGTCCTGACTTTC. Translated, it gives CASSYFVDSGANVLTF.

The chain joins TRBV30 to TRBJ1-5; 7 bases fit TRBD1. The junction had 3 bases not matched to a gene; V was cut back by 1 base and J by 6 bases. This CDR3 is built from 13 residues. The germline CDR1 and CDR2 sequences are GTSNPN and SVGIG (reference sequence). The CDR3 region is CAWSEQGIQPQHF. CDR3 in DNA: TGTGCCTGGAGTGAACAGGGGATTCAGCCCCAGCATTTT. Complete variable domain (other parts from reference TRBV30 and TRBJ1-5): SQTIHQWPATLVQPVGSPLSLECTVEGTSNPNLYWYRQAAGRGLQLLFYSVGIGQISSEVPQNLSASRPQDRQFILSSKKLLLSDSGFYLCAWSEQGIQPQHFGDGTRLSIL.

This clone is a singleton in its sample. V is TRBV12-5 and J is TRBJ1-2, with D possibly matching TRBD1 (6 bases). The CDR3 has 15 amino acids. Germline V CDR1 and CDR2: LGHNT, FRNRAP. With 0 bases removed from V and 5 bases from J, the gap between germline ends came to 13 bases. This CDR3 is CASGLVLRQAYGYTF. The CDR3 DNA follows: TGTGCTAGTGGTTTGGTATTACGACAGGCGTATGGCTACACCTTC.

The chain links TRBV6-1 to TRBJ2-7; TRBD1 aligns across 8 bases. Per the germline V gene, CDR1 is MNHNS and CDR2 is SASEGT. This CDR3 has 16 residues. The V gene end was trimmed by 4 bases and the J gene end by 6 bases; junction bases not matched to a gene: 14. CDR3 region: CASSAPDRDPACEQYF. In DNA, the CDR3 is TGTGCCAGCAGTGCCCCGGACAGGGACCCTGCCTGCGAGCAGTACTTC.

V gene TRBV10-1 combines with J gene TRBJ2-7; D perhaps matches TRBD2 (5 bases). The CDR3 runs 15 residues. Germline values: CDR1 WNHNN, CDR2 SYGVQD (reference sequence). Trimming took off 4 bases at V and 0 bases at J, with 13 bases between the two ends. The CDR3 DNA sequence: TGCGCCAGCAGTGCCGCCGGGATGAGCTCCTACGAGCAGTACTTC. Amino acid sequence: CASSAAGMSSYEQYF.